This T cell receptor beta chain was sequenced for a study of blood T cells in healthy people across ages. Turning to the study itself: Template switching recovered approximately one barcoded beta molecule for every two T cells. Regarding the study as a whole: Possibly confounding the expanded clonotype changes was the fact that donor CMV status was unknown. It was the long-lived donors that had more naive CD4+ cells and higher diversity than aged donors.

This CDR3 contains 13 residues. The V gene's germline CDR1 is DFQATT and CDR2 SNEGSKA (reference sequence). The V gene lost 3 bases and the J gene lost 2 bases, with 10 bases spanning the gap. This clonotype was seen at least ten times. Its matching antigen is unknown. PCR was performed a second time for about 6 to 11 cycles using a sample-barcoded 5' primer and a J-beta primer mix. Each cDNA molecule was tagged by a template-switch adaptor that had 12 random nucleotides. Each CDR3 protein gets one entry after TCRdb re-called the 5' RACE reads with MiXCR. The sample gives around 400,000 distinct CDR3 sequences, roughly half of which show up once; about 54% is in the top ten.

Sequencing was carried out using blood. This clonotype was sampled from a man aged 55 to 70 in good health. The chain uses TRBV20-1 and TRBJ1-2; D may be TRBD1 (5 bases). CDR3 sequence reads: CSARGTANYGYTF. For the CDR3, the DNA is TGCAGTGCTAGGGGGACGGCCAACTATGGCTACACCTTC.